This TCR beta chain was sequenced for a study of blood T cell repertoires in COVID-19. Study as a whole: The study drew acute and convalescent COVID-19 samples from the United States, Italy and Spain.

Original data processing: Estimates of nucleated cell counts were drawn from the amplification of reference gene primers. Using immunoSEQ multiplex PCR, the repertoire was profiled, and TCRdb retains in-frame clones only, with some absent. D and trimming were read from the DNA, whereas the V and J calls and clone size are those reported in that table. The profile shows around 230,000 clones, 75% to 90% of them singletons. This CDR3 spans 14 amino acids. Germline CDR1 reads LNHDA; CDR2 reads SQIVND (reference sequence). V was trimmed by 2 bases and J by 3 bases, leaving 11 bases between them. This sequence was found in a man between 60 and 70 years old who had recovered from COVID-19. The rearrangement links TRBV19 to TRBJ2-7; D may be TRBD2 (5 bases). Material: peripheral blood. The CDR3 region has the DNA TGTGCCAGTAGTATATTTTCGGGATACTACGAGCAGTACTTC. Translated, it gives CASSIFSGYYEQYF.